The TCR beta chain described here comes from a study of shared clonotypes between healthy human individuals. It was into CD45RA+ naive and CD45RA-negative memory subsets that the CD4+ cells were split. Of note for this clone: Distinct nucleotide sequences in the sample also encode this CDR3.

V dropped 2 bases and J dropped 7; count of bases not matched to a gene: 3. Germline V gene lookup returns CDR1 MDHEN and CDR2 SYDVKM. CDR3 length: 14 amino acids. Profiling relied on immunoSEQ multiplex PCR, and the TCRdb table lists in-frame clones only, not all of them. Found here are approximately 1.4 million clones, nearly 99% of them singletons; the top ten hold 0.4% to 0.55%. The gene calls are TRBV28 and TRBJ2-1; 9 nucleotides align to TRBD2. Sequences were obtained from naive CD4+ T cells sorted from blood. The subset was: CD45RA+ positively selected. This receptor was taken from a man younger than 40 in good health. The CDR3 DNA follows: TGTGCCAGCAGTTTAGCGGGGGGGACGAATGAGCAGTTCTTC. It is translated as CASSLAGGTNEQFF.